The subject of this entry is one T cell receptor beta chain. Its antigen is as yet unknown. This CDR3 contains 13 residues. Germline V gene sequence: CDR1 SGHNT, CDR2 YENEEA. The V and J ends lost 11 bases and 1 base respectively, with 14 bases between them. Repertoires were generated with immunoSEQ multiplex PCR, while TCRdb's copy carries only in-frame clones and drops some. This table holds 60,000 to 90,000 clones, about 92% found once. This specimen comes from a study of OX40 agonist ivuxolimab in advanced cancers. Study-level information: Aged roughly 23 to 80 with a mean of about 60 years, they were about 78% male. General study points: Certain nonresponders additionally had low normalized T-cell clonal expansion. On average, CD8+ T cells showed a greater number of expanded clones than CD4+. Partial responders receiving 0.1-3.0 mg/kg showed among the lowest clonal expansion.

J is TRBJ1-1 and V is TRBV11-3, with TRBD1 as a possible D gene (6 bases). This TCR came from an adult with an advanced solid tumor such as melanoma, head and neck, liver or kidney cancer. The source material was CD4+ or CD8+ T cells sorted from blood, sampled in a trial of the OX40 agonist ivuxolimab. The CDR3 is CAENRARNTEAFF. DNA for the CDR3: TGTGCCGAGAACAGGGCCCGGAACACTGAAGCTTTCTTT.